The rows below give T cell receptor beta chains drawn from one sample of a study of Ad26.COV2.S vaccination and SARS-CoV-2 variants. Measured with immunoSEQ multiplex PCR; TCRdb has only the in-frame clones, and not every one. Of 350,000 to 450,000 clones in the sample, around four fifths were seen once. The starting material was peripheral blood, obtained in a trial of Ad26.COV2.S vaccine versus placebo. These receptors all stem from a person aged 18-60 years who received the Ad26.COV2.S COVID-19 vaccine or a placebo. Each CDR3 is given with its conserved first and last residue. A D gene is named only where the DNA matches it firmly. Part of the rows lack a size; the others show once, few, many or a class for expanded clones.

v_gene,d_gene,abundance,j_gene,CDR3nt,CDR3aa
TRBV4-1,NA,NA,TRBJ1-2,TGCGCCAGCAGCTTCGACGGAAACTATGGCTACACCTTC,CASSFDGNYGYTF
TRBV5-4,NA,NA,TRBJ2-3,TGTGCCAGCAGCGGGAAGGGCGGTGGAGGCACAGATACGCAGTATTTT,CASSGKGGGGTDTQYF
TRBV7-6,NA,NA,TRBJ1-1,TGTGCCAGCAGCTTCACCATCGCCCGGGGGAACACTGAAGCTTTCTTT,CASSFTIARGNTEAFF
TRBV6-5,NA,NA,TRBJ1-1,TGTGCCAGCAGTACCTGGACAGAGAACACTGAAGCTTTCTTT,CASSTWTENTEAFF
TRBV12-3/TRBV12-4,TRBD1,NA,TRBJ1-1,TGTGCCAGCAGTGTGACAGGGGGGGATGCTTTCTTT,CASSVTGGDAFF
TRBV7-9,NA,NA,TRBJ2-1,TGTGCCAGCAGCTTAGGCGGGGGCCCCTACAATGAGCAGTTCTTC,CASSLGGGPYNEQFF
TRBV3-1/TRBV3-2,TRBD1,NA,TRBJ2-7,TGTGCCAGCAGCCCGACAGGGGCCGAGCAGTACTTC,CASSPTGAEQYF
TRBV6-6,NA,NA,TRBJ2-3,TGTGCCACGCAAGAGGCTAGCACAGATACGCAGTATTTT,CATQEASTDTQYF
TRBV7-6,NA,NA,TRBJ2-2,TGTGCCAGCGGGATTGGGTCCAACACCGGGGAGCTGTTTTTT,CASGIGSNTGELFF
TRBV30,NA,NA,TRBJ1-5,TGTGCCTGGAGTACGGGTCAGCCCCAGCATTTT,CAWSTGQPQHF
TRBV19,TRBD1,NA,TRBJ1-2,TGTGCCACCCAACGACAGGGGGGCAACTATGGCTACACCTTC,CATQRQGGNYGYTF
TRBV19,NA,NA,TRBJ2-7,TGTGCCAGCAGAGGGGCCTACGAGCAGTACTTC,CASRGAYEQYF
TRBV19,NA,NA,TRBJ1-2,TGTGCCAGTAGTATTTACTCAACCAAAGCCCCCCAAGACTATGGCTACACCTTC,CASSIYSTKAPQDYGYTF
TRBV19,TRBD1,NA,TRBJ2-6,TGTGCCAGTAGTATAGCGGGCAGGGGGTACTCTGGGGCCAACGTCCTGACTTTC,CASSIAGRGYSGANVLTF
TRBV6-1,TRBD2,NA,TRBJ2-3,TGTGCCAGCAGTAAAGCGGGAGGCCACACAGATACGCAGTATTTT,CASSKAGGHTDTQYF
TRBV6-5,TRBD1,NA,TRBJ1-3,TGTGCCAGCAGGCGAACAGGGGACTCTGGAAACACCATATATTTT,CASRRTGDSGNTIYF
TRBV10-1,TRBD1,NA,TRBJ2-7,TGCGCCAGCAGTGATGACAGGGCGGACTACGAGCAGTACTTC,CASSDDRADYEQYF
TRBV6-5,NA,NA,TRBJ1-3,TGTGCCAGCACAGGCTCTGGAAACACCATATATTTT,CASTGSGNTIYF
TRBV6-5,TRBD2,NA,TRBJ2-3,TGTGCCAGCACCCGGACTAGCGGGGCCGGGGATACGCAGTATTTT,CASTRTSGAGDTQYF
TRBV5-1,NA,NA,TRBJ1-1,TGCGCCAGCAGCCCTGGAGGAGGCCACACTGAAGCTTTCTTT,CASSPGGGHTEAFF
TRBV5-1,TRBD2,NA,TRBJ2-1,TGCGCCACCCGACTAGCGGGAGAGGACAATGAGCAGTTCTTC,CATRLAGEDNEQFF
TRBV11-2,NA,few,TRBJ2-2,TGTGCCAGCAGCTTAAGAGGGCTAGCCGCCTACCCGAACACCGGGGAGCTGTTTTTT,CASSLRGLAAYPNTGELFF
TRBV30,TRBD1,NA,TRBJ2-3,TGTGCCTGGAGCGATGGACAGGGGCGCCTGAAGACGCAGTATTTT,CAWSDGQGRLKTQYF
TRBV30,NA,NA,TRBJ1-1,TGTGCCTGGAGTGGGGGAAAGGGGACTGAAGCTTTCTTT,CAWSGGKGTEAFF
TRBV21-1,NA,NA,TRBJ1-6,TGTGCCAGCAGCGGTCGGACAGCCTATAATTCACCCCTCCACTTT,CASSGRTAYNSPLHF
TRBV28,NA,few,TRBJ1-6,TGTGCCAGCTCTGCCGGGAATTCACCCCTCCACTTT,CASSAGNSPLHF
TRBV30,TRBD1,NA,TRBJ1-1,TGTGCCTGGACCCCTGGGACAGGGGGCGGCACTGAAGCTTTCTTT,CAWTPGTGGGTEAFF
TRBV6-6,NA,NA,TRBJ1-3,TGTGCCAGCAGTTTCTCTGGGATCACCGGAAACACCATATATTTT,CASSFSGITGNTIYF
TRBV18,TRBD1,NA,TRBJ1-4,TGTGCCAGCTCAGCAAACAGGGGCAGGAATGAAAAACTGTTTTTT,CASSANRGRNEKLFF
TRBV6-4,NA,NA,TRBJ1-6,TGTGCCAGCAGTGATATGGTGAATACACCCCTCCACTTT,CASSDMVNTPLHF
TRBV5-1,NA,NA,TRBJ1-4,TGCGCCAGCAGCGTGGGGGCTAATGAAAAACTGTTTTTT,CASSVGANEKLFF
TRBV29-1,NA,many,TRBJ2-5,TGCAGCGTTGTGGAGGGTTCAGAGACCCAGTACTTC,CSVVEGSETQYF
TRBV6-5,TRBD2,NA,TRBJ2-5,TGTGCCAGCAAAAAACTAGCGGCCCAAGAGACCCAGTACTTC,CASKKLAAQETQYF
TRBV19,TRBD1,NA,TRBJ1-2,TGTGCCAGTAGACCCGGGACAGGGATTGGGTCCTATGGCTACACCTTC,CASRPGTGIGSYGYTF
TRBV7-2,NA,NA,TRBJ2-1,TGTGCCAGCAGAGACCTCGGGGGAGGCAATGAGCAGTTCTTC,CASRDLGGGNEQFF
TRBV7-2,NA,NA,TRBJ2-2,TGTGCCAGCAGCTTTGGAGGGGCGTTGAACACCGGGGAGCTGTTTTTT,CASSFGGALNTGELFF
TRBV28,NA,NA,TRBJ1-5,TGTGCCGGTTCAGGCAGGGGATTTTATAGCAATCAGCCCCAGCATTTT,CAGSGRGFYSNQPQHF
TRBV11-2,TRBD2,NA,TRBJ2-1,TGTGCCAGCAGCCCCCTAGCGGGAGTGTACAATGAGCAGTTCTTC,CASSPLAGVYNEQFF
TRBV2,NA,NA,TRBJ2-5,TGTGCCAGCAGTTGGACAGATGGTACCCAGTACTTC,CASSWTDGTQYF
TRBV19,NA,NA,TRBJ1-1,TGTGCCAGTAGTATAGCTCAGGGATCCACTGAAGCTTTCTTT,CASSIAQGSTEAFF
TRBV11-3,NA,NA,TRBJ1-5,TGTGCCAGCAGCCGGACCCCGGGGGACAATCAGCCCCAGCATTTT,CASSRTPGDNQPQHF
TRBV27,TRBD2,NA,TRBJ2-7,TGTGCCAGCAGTCCTCTAGCGGGAGAGTCTTACGAGCAGTACTTC,CASSPLAGESYEQYF
TRBV7-9,NA,NA,TRBJ1-1,TGTGCCAGCAGCGCCCAGGGAGGGACTGAAGCTTTCTTT,CASSAQGGTEAFF
TRBV29-1,NA,NA,TRBJ2-3,TGCAGCGTTGAAGGACCGGCAGGCACAGATACGCAGTATTTT,CSVEGPAGTDTQYF
TRBV12-3/TRBV12-4,NA,once,TRBJ2-3,TGTGCCAGCAGCGGGGAACTGGTTACGCAGTATTTT,CASSGELVTQYF
TRBV5-1,TRBD2,NA,TRBJ2-3,TGCGCCAGCAGCTTAATGACTAGCGGGACTACGCAGTATTTT,CASSLMTSGTTQYF
TRBV10-3,TRBD1,NA,TRBJ2-2,TGTGCCATCGGGGACAGGGAGGACACCGGGGAGCTGTTTTTT,CAIGDREDTGELFF
TRBV9,TRBD2,NA,TRBJ2-7,TGTGCCAGCAGCGCACGGGGGGGCGAGCAGTACTTC,CASSARGGEQYF
TRBV2,NA,NA,TRBJ1-5,TGTGCCAGCAGTGAATGGGTTATAAGCAATCAGCCCCAGCATTTT,CASSEWVISNQPQHF
TRBV7-8,NA,NA,TRBJ1-2,TGTGCCAGCAGCTTAGATGAGGTCTATGGCTACACCTTC,CASSLDEVYGYTF
TRBV9,NA,NA,TRBJ2-1,TGTGCCAGCAGCGTATCGACTAGACCTCTCCACAATGAGCAGTTCTTC,CASSVSTRPLHNEQFF
TRBV3-1/TRBV3-2,NA,NA,TRBJ1-1,TGTGCCAGCAGCTCCTTTTTTGGGTCGGGTACTGAAGCTTTCTTT,CASSSFFGSGTEAFF